These 27 T cell receptor beta chains originate from one sample sequenced in a study of Ad26.COV2.S vaccination and SARS-CoV-2 variants. The treatment denotes: 19 received Ad26.COV2.S at low or high dose, single or two shots; roughly five received placebo; per-sample allocation not given. Sampling happened 63 days after the first vaccine or placebo injection. Assay used: immunoSEQ multiplex PCR; TCRdb lists only in-frame clones, some missing. The profile shows 350,000 to 400,000 clones, 89% of them singletons. The input for sequencing was peripheral blood, taken in a trial of Ad26.COV2.S vaccine versus placebo. The receptors were sampled from a person aged 18-60 years who received the Ad26.COV2.S COVID-19 vaccine or a placebo.

This clone was seen just once. The rearrangement joins TRBV12-5 to TRBJ1-1, with a tentative D call TRBD1 (5 bases). This CDR3 is built from 15 residues. V was clipped by 6 bases and J by 0 bases, with 14 bases between them. The germline gives CDR1 LGHNT, CDR2 FRNRAP. CDR3 coding DNA: TGTGCTAGTGGACCCCCAGGGAGTATGAACACTGAAGCTTTCTTT. Translated: CASGPPGSMNTEAFF. The whole variable domain, filled in from reference TRBV12-5 and TRBJ1-1, reads DARVTQTPRHKVTEMGQEVTMRCQPILGHNTVFWYRQTMMQGLELLAYFRNRAPLDDSGMPKDRFSAEMPDATLATLKIQPSEPRDSAVYFCASGPPGSMNTEAFFGQGTRLTVV.

The chain has TRBV5-7 and TRBJ2-7; no clear D gene. TRBV5-7 is classed as an ORF, of uncertain function. This CDR3 is built from 16 residues. V was shortened by 4 bases and J by 3 bases, with 20 bases between the two germline ends. The CDR3 protein is CASSPPPPGENYEQYF. The CDR3 region has the DNA TGTGCCAGCAGCCCTCCCCCGCCCGGCGAGAACTACGAGCAGTACTTC.

This clone was counted once. Other DNA sequences from this sample encode an identical CDR3 as well. The chain couples TRBV6-5 to TRBJ2-7; 8 nucleotides match TRBD1. There are 12 residues in the CDR3. The J segment lost 6 bases and the V segment lost 7 bases, leaving 5 bases of the junction unmatched. In germline, CDR1 is MNHEY, CDR2 SVGAGI. CDR3 coding DNA: TGTGCCAGCACTCTGACAGGGGCCGAGCAGTACTTC. Translation gives CASTLTGAEQYF.

This clone was recorded only once. Other DNA sequences from this sample encode an identical CDR3 as well. The J gene is TRBJ1-3, the V gene TRBV19; no clear D. There are 11 residues in the CDR3. The germline V and J ends were trimmed by 6 bases and 3 bases, with 3 bases remaining between them. Germline V lookup: CDR1 LNHDA, CDR2 SQIVND (reference sequence). CDR3 sequence: CASSRGNTIYF. CDR3 bases: TGTGCCAGTAGCCGTGGAAACACCATATATTTT.

The chain carries TRBV5-4 and TRBJ2-3; D is uncertain. Trimming took off 2 bases at V and 5 bases at J, with 6 bases between the two ends. The CDR3 length is 12 residues. Germline CDR1 reads SGHNT; CDR2 reads YYREEE (reference sequence). Written as DNA, the CDR3 is TGTGCCAGCAGCTTCCCAGGAGATACGCAGTATTTT. This encodes CASSFPGDTQYF.

This chain uses TRBV6-5 with TRBJ2-1; 10 bases agree with TRBD1. The CDR3 runs 15 residues. The V gene end was trimmed by 2 bases and the J gene end by 6 bases; junction bases not matched to a gene: 4. CDR1 is MNHEY and CDR2 is SVGAGI in the germline V gene. CDR3 DNA: TGTGCCAGCAGTTACAGACAGGGGGCCGTCAATGAGCAGTTCTTC. Its protein product is CASSYRQGAVNEQFF.

The sample holds one count of this clone. The J gene is TRBJ1-1, the V gene TRBV28, with D perhaps matching TRBD1 (5 bases). CDR3 size: 13 residues. Per the germline V gene, CDR1 is MDHEN and CDR2 is SYDVKM. V was clipped by 9 bases and J by 1 base, with 12 bases between them. The CDR3 DNA reads TGTGCCAGTTCAGGCGGGGGGAACACTGAAGCTTTCTTT. Protein sequence: CASSGGGNTEAFF.

The count of this clone is one. The rearrangement joins TRBV4-3 to TRBJ2-5, with D tentatively TRBD2 (5 bases). CDR3 length: 14 amino acids. Germline loops: CDR1 LGHNA, CDR2 YSLEER. V was cut by 0 bases and J by 5 bases, with 10 bases left in between. Written as DNA, the CDR3 is TGCGCCAGCAGCCAAGAGGGCCGAGGGGAGACCCAGTACTTC. Amino acids: CASSQEGRGETQYF.

The chain carries TRBV3-1 (or the pseudogene TRBV3-2) and TRBJ1-4; no reliable D call. The germline V and J ends were trimmed by 1 base and 10 bases, with 7 bases remaining between them. Germline lookup yields CDR1 LGHDT and CDR2 YNNKEL (reference sequence). This CDR3 comprises 12 residues. Written as DNA, the CDR3 is TGTGCCAGCAGCCAAGTACAGAGAAAACTGTTTTTT. It encodes CASSQVQRKLFF.

This clone was counted a single time. The chain couples TRBV6-1 to TRBJ2-1; 7 bases fit TRBD2. CDR1 is MNHNS and CDR2 is SASEGT in the germline V gene. There are 16 residues in the CDR3. Losses at the gene ends were 2 bases for V and 5 bases for J; bases not matched to a gene: 9. The DNA for the CDR3 is TGTGCCAGCAGTGAAAGCGCGGGAGACGGTGACAATGAGCAGTTCTTC. This gives the protein CASSESAGDGDNEQFF.

The chain carries TRBV27 and TRBJ1-2, with 7 bases lining up with TRBD1. The V segment lost 5 bases and the J segment 0 bases; nucleotides outside the gene matches: 6. The CDR3 has 15 residues. Germline V gene sequence: CDR1 MNHEY, CDR2 SMNVEV (reference sequence). The CDR3 DNA sequence: TGTGCCAGCAGTACCACAGGGGTAGCTAACTATGGCTACACCTTC. Encoded protein: CASSTTGVANYGYTF.

The chain has TRBV9 and TRBJ2-2; D is ambiguous. CDR3 size: 16 residues. Germline lookup yields CDR1 SGDLS and CDR2 YYNGEE. V lost 2 bases, J lost 4 bases, and 15 bases lay in between. CDR3: CASSVGPARGTGELFF. The CDR3 bases are TGTGCCAGCAGCGTTGGACCTGCTCGTGGCACCGGGGAGCTGTTTTTT.

J is TRBJ2-2 and V is TRBV9; tentatively, D is TRBD1 or TRBD2 (5 bases each). Germline V gene sequence: CDR1 SGDLS, CDR2 YYNGEE. V gave up 4 bases and J gave up 6 bases, with 13 bases separating them. This CDR3 is built from 14 residues. This chain's CDR3 is CASSPTTGPGELFF. In nucleotides, the CDR3 is TGTGCCAGCAGCCCTACCACGGGACCCGGGGAGCTGTTTTTT.

The V gene is TRBV6-5, the J gene TRBJ2-7, with D unclear. The CDR3 totals 15 residues. Germline loops: CDR1 MNHEY, CDR2 SVGAGI. The germline V and J ends were trimmed by 0 bases and 1 base, with 10 bases remaining between them. This CDR3 reads CASSYSILPSYEQYF. The CDR3 DNA reads as TGTGCCAGCAGTTACTCAATCTTACCATCCTACGAGCAGTACTTC.

The chain is built from TRBV4-1 and TRBJ2-1, with 9 bases aligning to TRBD2. There are 19 residues in the CDR3. The V gene end was trimmed by 7 bases and the J gene end by 4 bases; junction bases not matched to a gene: 20. Germline CDR1 and CDR2: MGHRA and YSYEKL. The CDR3 nucleotides read TGCGCCAGCAAATGGGCGGCGGGAGGGCCAGGAGGCGTTTACAATGAGCAGTTCTTC. Translation gives CASKWAAGGPGGVYNEQFF.

The CDR3: CASSDSGQGAGELFF. The CDR3 DNA reads TGTGCCAGCAGTGACTCGGGACAGGGGGCCGGGGAGCTGTTTTTT. This chain uses TRBV6-4 with TRBJ2-2, with 11 nucleotides matching TRBD1. Germline CDR1 is MRHNA and CDR2 is SNTAGT. J was trimmed by 6 bases and V by 0 bases; bases with no gene match: 0. This CDR3 is built from 15 residues.

V gene TRBV27 combines with J gene TRBJ2-5; 9 nucleotides align to TRBD2. Germline loops: CDR1 MNHEY, CDR2 SMNVEV (reference sequence). Unmatched junction bases numbered 15, after V lost 5 bases and J lost 2 bases. This CDR3 spans 18 amino acids. The CDR3 spells CASSPFPLAGEGQETQYF. Here the CDR3 DNA reads TGTGCCAGCAGTCCGTTTCCCTTAGCGGGAGAGGGGCAAGAGACCCAGTACTTC.

The CDR3 sequence is CASMTSGTYEQYF. CDR3 in DNA: TGTGCCAGTATGACTAGCGGGACTTACGAGCAGTACTTC. The chain uses TRBV6-5 and TRBJ2-7; 11 nucleotides line up with TRBD2. Germline lookup yields CDR1 MNHEY and CDR2 SVGAGI. The CDR3 runs to 13 residues. V gave up 9 bases and J gave up 4 bases; unmatched junction bases: 5.

The gene calls are TRBV7-3 and TRBJ1-4; D call uncertain. The CDR3 has 17 residues. Germline V gene lookup returns CDR1 SGHTA and CDR2 FQGTGA. Trimming stripped 4 bases from V and 7 bases from J, with 22 bases between. The CDR3 sequence: CASSSYGGEVRSEKLFF. The CDR3 DNA sequence: TGTGCCAGCAGCTCGTATGGTGGAGAGGTGCGTAGTGAAAAACTGTTTTTT.

The chain uses TRBV12-2 and TRBJ1-6. TRBV12-2 is a pseudogene segment. The CDR3 has 18 residues. CDR3 nucleotide sequence: TGTGCAAGTCGCTTAGGGGGACGGCAAAATTTCTATAATTCACCCCTCCACTTT. Translating it yields CASRLGGRQNFYNSPLHF.

The gene calls are TRBV6-6 and TRBJ2-1, with 9 nucleotides matching TRBD2. Losses at the gene ends were 5 bases for V and 1 base for J; bases not matched to a gene: 3. Germline lookup yields CDR1 MNHNY and CDR2 SVGAGI (reference sequence). The CDR3 covers 15 residues. This chain's CDR3 is CASSATSGSYNEQFF. The CDR3 bases are TGTGCCAGCAGTGCTACTAGCGGGTCCTACAATGAGCAGTTCTTC.

The chain recombines TRBV11-2 with TRBJ2-7; the match to TRBD1 covers 7 bases. The V and J ends lost 6 bases and 0 bases, in that order; junction bases with no gene match: 11. CDR1 and CDR2 (germline): SGHAT, FQNNGV. There are 16 residues in the CDR3. The CDR3 region is CASRGWDSQSSYEQYF. DNA of the CDR3: TGTGCCAGCAGGGGCTGGGACAGCCAGAGCTCCTACGAGCAGTACTTC. The entire variable domain, with the rest obtained from reference TRBV11-2 and TRBJ2-7, is as follows: EAGVAQSPRYKIIEKRQSVAFWCNPISGHATLYWYQQILGQGPKLLIQFQNNGVVDDSQLPKDRFSAERLKGVDSTLKIQPAKLEDSAVYLCASRGWDSQSSYEQYFGPGTRLTVT.

This clone has just a few counts. The chain couples TRBV7-2 to TRBJ1-3; unclear D gene. The CDR3 covers 16 residues. Germline lookup yields CDR1 SGHTA and CDR2 FQGNSA. Trimming removed 5 bases at V and 0 bases at J, with 14 bases between. The CDR3 sequence: CASSSPDTPSGNTIYF. DNA of the CDR3: TGTGCCAGCAGCAGCCCCGACACCCCCTCTGGAAACACCATATATTTT. The full variable domain, with the rest looked up from reference TRBV7-2 and TRBJ1-3, is GAGVSQSPSNKVTEKGKDVELRCDPISGHTALYWYRQSLGQGLEFLIYFQGNSAPDKSGLPSDRFSAERTGGSVSTLTIQRTQQEDSAVYLCASSSPDTPSGNTIYFGEGSWLTVV.

The chain has TRBV5-1 and TRBJ2-3, with 8 nucleotides matching TRBD1. V shed 1 base and J 4 bases; nucleotides not matched to a gene: 5. In germline, CDR1 is SGHRS, CDR2 YFSETQ. This CDR3 has 15 residues. CDR3 sequence (DNA): TGCGCCAGCAGCTTGAACGACAGGGGTGCAGATACGCAGTATTTT. It specifies CASSLNDRGADTQYF.

This clone was seen only a few times. The chain's CDR3 is CASSKEWLSGEKLFF. CDR3 in DNA: TGTGCCAGCAGCAAAGAATGGCTGTCAGGTGAAAAACTGTTTTTT. The chain carries TRBV2 and TRBJ1-4; D gene uncertain. Trimming pared 6 bases from V and 7 bases from J, leaving 18 bases between. Germline V gene sequence: CDR1 SNHLY, CDR2 FYNNEI. This CDR3 comprises 15 residues.

A single count supports this clone. The chain couples TRBV9 to TRBJ2-1, with TRBD1 identical over 9 bases. Unmatched junction bases numbered 8, after V lost 3 bases and J lost 7 bases. The CDR3 is 15 residues long. Germline assignment: CDR1 SGDLS and CDR2 YYNGEE. CDR3 bases: TGTGCCAGCAGCGCCGGGACAGGGATCTTGAATGAGCAGTTCTTC. Translation: CASSAGTGILNEQFF.

The chain is built from TRBV28 and TRBJ1-2; unclear D gene. Trimming took off 2 bases at V and 5 bases at J, with 9 bases between the two ends. The CDR3 is 13 residues long. In germline, CDR1 is MDHEN, CDR2 SYDVKM. CDR3 amino acids: CASSLEQPYGYTF. CDR3 coding DNA: TGTGCCAGCAGTTTAGAACAGCCTTATGGCTACACCTTC.